This entry lists 5 T cell receptor beta chains sequenced from one sample in a study of cytomegalovirus exposure and HLA in healthy donors. The PCR was carried out with 60 Vbeta primers and 13 Jbeta primers. The method was immunoSEQ multiplex PCR; TCRdb's version includes in-frame clones alone and lacks a portion of them. The sample has about 200,000 clones, around 77% seen once; the top ten hold nearly 3%. The sequencing input was PBMCs. The receptors here all came from a woman in her twenties or thirties in good health and CMV-seronegative.

This clone has only a few counts. The V and J genes are TRBV6-1 and TRBJ1-4, with D possibly matching TRBD1 (6 bases). V lost 10 bases to trimming and J lost 8 bases, with 17 bases between them. The CDR3 length is 13 residues. From germline, CDR1 is MNHNS and CDR2 SASEGT. This CDR3 reads CAILTGSGEKLFF. For the CDR3, the DNA is TGTGCCATATTAACAGGGTCAGGCGAAAAACTGTTTTTT.

The gene calls are TRBV9 and TRBJ1-2; no firm D call. The V end lost 0 bases, the J end lost 7 bases, and 16 bases lay between the germline ends. CDR1 SGDLS and CDR2 YYNGEE come from the germline V gene. The CDR3 contains 15 residues. The CDR3 DNA sequence: TGTGCCAGCAGCGTAGCTCTCGAGGGAAGTGGTGGCTACACCTTC. This gives the protein CASSVALEGSGGYTF.

The chain joins TRBV9 to TRBJ2-1, with a weak D call TRBD2 (5 bases). Germline values: CDR1 SGDLS, CDR2 YYNGEE. The CDR3 has 12 amino acids. V lost 4 bases to trimming and J lost 7 bases, with 9 bases between them. The CDR3 sequence is CASSYTGNEQFF. CDR3 nucleotide sequence: TGTGCCAGCAGCTACACGGGGAATGAGCAGTTCTTC.

As regards this clone: Other nucleotide sequences in the sample specify the same CDR3. CDR3 nucleotide sequence: TGCGCCAGCAGCTTAGGGACAGGCAACACTGAAGCTTTCTTT. Protein: CASSLGTGNTEAFF. The V call is TRBV5-1, the J call TRBJ1-1, with TRBD1 matching 8 bases. V shed 2 bases and J 2 bases; nucleotides not matched to a gene: 2. The CDR3 has 14 residues. Germline CDR1 SGHRS, CDR2 YFSETQ.

This clone has a handful of counts. In nucleotides, the CDR3 is TGTGCCAGCAGTTTATACAGACTAGCGGAAATCACAGATACGCAGTATTTT. Translation gives CASSLYRLAEITDTQYF. The gene calls are TRBV28 and TRBJ2-3; 9 nucleotides match TRBD2. Germline V CDR1 and CDR2: MDHEN, SYDVKM. With V trimmed by 1 base and J by 2 bases, 7 bases remained unmatched. The length of the CDR3 is 17 residues.